The rows below give T cell receptor beta chains drawn from one sample of a study of OX40 agonist ivuxolimab in advanced cancers. Some clones are missing from TCRdb's copy, which holds only in-frame ones; the method was immunoSEQ multiplex PCR. This sample has about 54,000 clones, with roughly 91% found just once. Material: CD4+ or CD8+ T cells sorted from blood, obtained in a trial of the OX40 agonist ivuxolimab. All receptors derive from an adult with an advanced solid tumor such as melanoma, head and neck, liver or kidney cancer. The conserved cysteine and the conserved F or W are not part of the CDR3 here. Each record gives: V gene, J gene, CDR3 protein.

TRBV6-6	TRBJ2-7	ASSTRGNSYEQY
TRBV7-9	TRBJ1-5	ASSPSNGLQPQH
TRBV7-3	TRBJ2-5	ASSLRGTSGETQY
TRBV12-5	TRBJ2-2	ASGYLGTSGRATGELF
TRBV6-1	TRBJ1-2	ASSEGDRYPYGYT
TRBV7-9	TRBJ2-2	ASSFYRDYPGELF
TRBV18	TRBJ1-1	ASSPDPRRNTEAF
TRBV6-1	NA	ASSGSLAGGLTYEQY
TRBV18	TRBJ2-7	ASSPRQGTYEQY
TRBV11-2	TRBJ2-3	ASSLARAGGDTQY
TRBV20-1	TRBJ2-7	SADRGREQY
TRBV30	TRBJ2-3	AWSVTGVGTDTQY
TRBV30	TRBJ2-5	AWNRWEGGETQY
TRBV7-3	TRBJ2-7	ASSLDECGQY
TRBV7-9	TRBJ2-3	ASSLRRAPDTQY
TRBV30	TRBJ2-2	AWSGSTGKNTGELF
TRBV6-1	TRBJ1-2	ASSPGQRSNYGYT
TRBV9	TRBJ1-4	ASSVSIGSVEKLF
TRBV7-9	TRBJ2-5	ASSLGRSHWETQY
TRBV29-1	TRBJ2-5	SVESVSQETQY
TRBV2	TRBJ2-5	ASIQTAKGTQY
TRBV19	TRBJ1-5	ASSRELLGSNQPQH
TRBV5-1	TRBJ2-1	ASSSLPERANEQF
TRBV30	TRBJ1-1	AWSRGQGANTEAF
TRBV30	TRBJ1-6	AWGITNSPLH
TRBV25-1	TRBJ2-5	ASSEGTGRQTQY
TRBV28	TRBJ1-1	ASSLTGNTEAF